This TCR beta chain was retrieved from a study of shared clonotypes between healthy human individuals. Sequenced by immunoSEQ multiplex PCR; TCRdb stores in-frame clones only, minus some. The table lists fewer than 600,000 clones, approximately 79% of them singletons, with approximately 12% in the top ten. The V and J ends lost 5 bases and 3 bases respectively, with 15 bases between them. Germline CDR1 is SGHAT and CDR2 is FQNNGV. This CDR3 has 15 amino acids. The chain employs TRBV11-2 and TRBJ2-3, with D possibly matching TRBD2 (5 bases). This clonotype was sampled from a woman aged 35 to 49 in good health. Some clones in this sample may be carry-over from other donors' samples. Sequencing used PBMCs. The CDR3 sequence: CASSGESRGTDTQYF. In DNA form, the CDR3 reads TGTGCCAGCAGCGGTGAAAGCAGAGGGACAGATACGCAGTATTTT.